This is a list of T cell receptor beta chains from one sample in a study of T-cell reconstitution after alpha-beta-depleted transplantation in children. TCRdb redid the calling of the PCR reads with MiXCR, one entry per CDR3 protein. Counted here are some 180,000 distinct CDR3 sequences, approximately 6.3% occurring once; the ten biggest clones make up just over 5.5%. Sequencing was performed on PBMCs, taken before TCRalphabeta/CD19-depleted stem cell transplant. These receptors were obtained from a boy between 2 and 15 years old with acute lymphoblastic leukemia, due to receive a stem cell transplant. The CDR3 runs from the conserved cysteine through the conserved F or W. D genes are given only for firm matches. Not every row has a clone size; where given, it reads once, few, many or a size class.

-,TRBJ2-3,TRBV29-1,few,CSVTSRGVGQYF,TGCAGCGTTACCTCACGGGGTGTGGGGCAGTATTTT
TRBD2,TRBJ2-2,TRBV4-3,many,CASSQDSTGGLNTGELFF,TGCGCCAGCAGCCAAGATTCGACCGGGGGACTAAACACCGGGGAGCTGTTTTTT
TRBD2,TRBJ2-1,TRBV5-5,-,CASSLVGGDSGVEQFF,TGTGCCAGCAGCTTGGTGGGGGGGGACTCCGGGGTTGAGCAGTTCTTC
-,TRBJ1-6,TRBV20-1,many,CSAEIRERNSPLHF,TGCAGTGCCGAGATCCGCGAAAGGAATTCACCCCTCCACTTT
TRBD1,TRBJ1-6,TRBV20-1,many,CSARVGDSVYNSPLHF,TGCAGTGCTAGAGTTGGGGACAGCGTTTATAATTCACCCCTCCACTTT
-,TRBJ2-4,TRBV28,many,CASSLRFGQGQYF,TGTGCCAGCAGTTTACGCTTCGGGCAGGGACAGTACTTC
-,TRBJ2-3,TRBV12-3/TRBV12-4,many,CASRKSLEATGGYF,TGTGCCAGCAGAAAGAGCCTCGAGGCGACCGGAGGGTATTTT
TRBD1,TRBJ2-7,TRBV27,few,CASGDLDREYF,TGTGCCAGCGGGGATTTGGACAGGGAGTACTTC
TRBD2,TRBJ2-1,TRBV6-1,few,CASRKIAGGRNEQFF,TGTGCCAGCAGGAAGATAGCGGGGGGACGTAATGAGCAGTTCTTC
-,TRBJ2-1,TRBV12-3/TRBV12-4,many,CASSFGRYNEQFF,TGTGCCAGCAGTTTCGGCAGGTACAATGAGCAGTTCTTC
TRBD1,TRBJ2-6,TRBV7-6,few,CASSLGGTGEYSGANVLTF,TGTGCCAGCAGCTTAGGAGGGACAGGGGAATATTCTGGGGCCAACGTCCTGACTTTC
-,TRBJ2-7,TRBV3-1,many,CVLGLHEQYF,TGTGTTTTAGGCCTCCACGAGCAGTACTTC
TRBD2,TRBJ2-7,TRBV28,many,CASSLQGGVRPYF,TGTGCCAGCAGTTTACAGGGAGGGGTCCGGCCGTACTTC
TRBD1,TRBJ1-2,TRBV29-1,many,CSVEDRFDRVYGYTF,TGCAGCGTTGAAGATCGATTCGACAGGGTCTATGGCTACACCTTC
TRBD2,TRBJ2-3,TRBV20-1,many,CSASELAGGLDTQYF,TGCAGTGCTAGCGAACTAGCGGGGGGGCTAGATACGCAGTATTTT
-,TRBJ2-1,TRBV12-3/TRBV12-4,many,CASSLAAGLGSYNEQFF,TGTGCCAGCAGTTTAGCGGCAGGTTTGGGCTCCTACAATGAGCAGTTCTTC
-,TRBJ1-2,TRBV12-3/TRBV12-4,few,CASSFGTPNYGYTF,TGTGCCAGCAGTTTTGGGACACCGAACTATGGCTACACCTTC
TRBD1,TRBJ2-3,TRBV28,many,CASSEQGGGSGDTQYF,TGTGCCAGCAGTGAACAGGGGGGAGGATCGGGAGATACGCAGTATTTT
-,TRBJ2-1,TRBV20-1,many,CSAPGPGYNEQFF,TGCAGTGCCCCTGGGCCAGGCTACAATGAGCAGTTCTTC
-,TRBJ2-1,TRBV2,many,CASRQGYNEQFF,TGTGCCAGCAGACAGGGCTACAATGAGCAGTTCTTC
-,TRBJ2-7,TRBV7-2,many,CASSSQGSGYEQYF,TGTGCCAGCAGTTCCCAGGGGAGCGGATACGAGCAGTACTTC
TRBD2,TRBJ2-5,TRBV20-1,many,CSASAGGGETQYF,TGCAGTGCTAGTGCGGGAGGGGGCGAGACCCAGTACTTC
-,TRBJ1-5,TRBV20-1,-,CSARDLSEVRAPQHF,TGCAGTGCTAGAGATCTAAGCGAGGTTAGGGCGCCCCAGCATTTT
-,TRBJ2-5,TRBV29-1,-,CSVLGYQGETQYF,TGCAGCGTTCTAGGATATCAGGGAGAGACCCAGTACTTC
TRBD2,TRBJ2-3,TRBV29-1,many,CSSGSSGSTDTQYF,TGCAGCTCGGGCTCTAGCGGCAGCACAGATACGCAGTATTTT
TRBD1,TRBJ2-7,TRBV3-1,many,CASSQPTGAEQYF,TGTGCCAGCAGCCAACCGACAGGGGCCGAGCAGTACTTC
-,TRBJ2-2,TRBV24-1,many,CATRADRGELFF,TGTGCCACCCGGGCAGACAGGGGGGAGCTGTTTTTT
TRBD2,TRBJ2-1,TRBV20-1,-,CRREISGGPYNEQFF,TGCAGGAGGGAAATCAGCGGGGGGCCCTACAATGAGCAGTTCTTC
-,TRBJ1-4,TRBV7-9,-,CASSRQGFNEKLFF,TGTGCCAGCAGCCGTCAGGGGTTTAATGAAAAACTGTTTTTT
-,TRBJ2-1,TRBV12-3/TRBV12-4,-,CASSRTGRGEQFF,TGTGCCAGCAGTCGGACAGGGAGGGGTGAGCAGTTCTTC
-,TRBJ1-1,TRBV14,few,CASSLRGWTEAFF,TGTGCCAGCAGCCTAAGGGGGTGGACTGAAGCTTTCTTT
TRBD1,TRBJ2-3,TRBV20-1,many,CSAAGTATDTQYF,TGCAGTGCTGCCGGGACAGCCACAGATACGCAGTATTTT
-,TRBJ1-1,TRBV28,many,CASSLVGPSAFF,TGTGCCAGCAGTTTAGTGGGGCCAAGTGCTTTCTTT
-,TRBJ2-2,TRBV11-2,many,CASSLEPNTGELFF,TGTGCCAGCAGCTTAGAACCGAACACCGGGGAGCTGTTTTTT
-,TRBJ1-1,TRBV28,-,CAILGGGTEAFF,TGTGCCATCTTAGGGGGGGGAACTGAAGCTTTCTTT
TRBD2,TRBJ2-1,TRBV9,many,CASSELAGPLNEQFF,TGTGCCAGCAGCGAGCTAGCGGGACCCCTCAATGAGCAGTTCTTC
-,TRBJ2-2,TRBV10-3,many,CAIKALATGELFF,TGTGCCATCAAGGCACTAGCTACCGGGGAGCTGTTTTTT
TRBD1,TRBJ2-1,TRBV12-3/TRBV12-4,many,CASTSPPGGWDNEQFF,TGTGCCAGCACCTCGCCGCCAGGGGGCTGGGACAATGAGCAGTTCTTC
-,TRBJ2-3,TRBV12-5,few,CASGLVSGARLTSTDTQYF,TGTGCTAGTGGTTTGGTATCCGGCGCCCGTCTTACTAGCACAGATACGCAGTATTTT
TRBD2,TRBJ2-7,TRBV7-2,many,CASSFTGGPREQYF,TGTGCCAGCAGCTTTACGGGAGGGCCGAGAGAGCAGTACTTC
TRBD1,TRBJ1-5,TRBV7-9,-,CSSSSDRVRQPQHF,TGTTCCAGCAGCTCGGACAGGGTTCGACAGCCCCAGCATTTT
-,TRBJ2-1,TRBV7-9,many,CASIWRGEQFF,TGTGCCAGCATTTGGAGAGGAGAGCAGTTCTTC
-,TRBJ1-2,TRBV5-1,few,CASSWPGDGYGYTF,TGCGCCAGCAGCTGGCCCGGGGACGGCTATGGCTACACCTTC
-,TRBJ2-7,TRBV28,many,CASRGGGSSYEQYF,TGTGCCAGCCGGGGCGGAGGGAGCTCCTACGAGCAGTACTTC
TRBD1,TRBJ2-7,TRBV20-1,many,CSAHPLDRGNYEQYF,TGCAGTGCCCACCCTCTGGACAGGGGGAATTACGAGCAGTACTTC
TRBD1,TRBJ2-2,TRBV2,many,CASRTGTEHTGELFF,TGTGCCAGCAGGACCGGGACAGAGCACACCGGGGAGCTGTTTTTT
TRBD2,TRBJ2-7,TRBV4-2,many,CASSRTRVKPGLAGGSISYEQYF,TGTGCCAGCAGCCGGACTCGCGTAAAACCGGGACTAGCGGGAGGATCCATCTCCTACGAGCAGTACTTC
TRBD2,TRBJ2-1,TRBV7-6,-,CASRPTSGGPLVNEQFF,TGTGCCAGCAGACCGACTAGCGGGGGGCCCTTAGTCAATGAGCAGTTCTTC
-,TRBJ1-5,TRBV18,many,CASSQDSINQPQHF,TGTGCCAGCTCACAGGACAGCATCAATCAGCCCCAGCATTTT
-,TRBJ2-7,TRBV20-1,-,CSARASTYEQYF,TGCAGTGCTAGAGCGTCTACCTACGAGCAGTACTTC
-,TRBJ1-1,TRBV5-1,many,CASSRTRGGTEAFF,TGCGCCAGCAGCCGTACCAGGGGAGGTACTGAAGCTTTCTTT
-,TRBJ2-5,TRBV28,-,CASPYSGPPRTQYF,TGTGCCAGCCCGTATTCGGGACCGCCACGGACCCAGTACTTC
-,TRBJ1-6,TRBV3-1,many,CASGTQGQDSPLHF,TGTGCCAGCGGCACACAGGGTCAAGATTCACCCCTCCACTTT
TRBD1,TRBJ2-3,TRBV27,many,CASMDREDTQYF,TGTGCCAGCATGGACAGGGAAGATACGCAGTATTTT
-,TRBJ1-5,TRBV24-1,few,CATSPPASNQPQHF,TGTGCCACCAGTCCGCCTGCGAGCAATCAGCCCCAGCATTTT
-,TRBJ1-2,TRBV4-3,few,CASSQEGIYGYTF,TGCGCCAGCAGCCAAGAGGGGATCTATGGCTACACCTTC
-,TRBJ2-1,TRBV7-2,many,CASSLIGRDEQFF,TGTGCCAGCAGCTTAATTGGGCGAGATGAGCAGTTCTTC
-,TRBJ1-4,TRBV20-1,many,CSASLSGQAILGEKLFF,TGCAGTGCTAGTTTATCTGGTCAGGCAATACTTGGTGAAAAACTGTTTTTT
-,TRBJ2-7,TRBV12-3/TRBV12-4,many,CASSPAGYEQYF,TGTGCCAGCAGCCCTGCAGGGTACGAGCAGTACTTC